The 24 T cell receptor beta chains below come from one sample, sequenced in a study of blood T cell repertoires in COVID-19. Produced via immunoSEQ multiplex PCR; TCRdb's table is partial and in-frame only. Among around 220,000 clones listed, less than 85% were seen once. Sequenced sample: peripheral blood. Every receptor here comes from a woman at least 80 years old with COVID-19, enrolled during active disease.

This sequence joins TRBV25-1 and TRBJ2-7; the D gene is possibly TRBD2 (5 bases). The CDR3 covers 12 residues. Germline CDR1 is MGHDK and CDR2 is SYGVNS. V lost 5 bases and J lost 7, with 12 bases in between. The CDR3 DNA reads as TGTGCCAGCAGTCCCGGGGTAGGAGAGCAGTACTTC. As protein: CASSPGVGEQYF.

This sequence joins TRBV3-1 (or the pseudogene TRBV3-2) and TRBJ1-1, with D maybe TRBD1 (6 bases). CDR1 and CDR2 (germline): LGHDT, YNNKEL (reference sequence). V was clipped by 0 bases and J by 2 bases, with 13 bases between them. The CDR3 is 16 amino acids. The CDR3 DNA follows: TGTGCCAGCAGCCAAGATCCGACAGGATCAAACACTGAAGCTTTCTTT. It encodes CASSQDPTGSNTEAFF.

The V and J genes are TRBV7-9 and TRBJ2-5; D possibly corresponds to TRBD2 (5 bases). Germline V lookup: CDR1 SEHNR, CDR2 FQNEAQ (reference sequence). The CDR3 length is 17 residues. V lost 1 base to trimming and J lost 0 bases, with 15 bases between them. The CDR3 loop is CASSLGTLALYQETQYF. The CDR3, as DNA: TGTGCCAGCAGCTTAGGAACGCTAGCCCTGTACCAAGAGACCCAGTACTTC.

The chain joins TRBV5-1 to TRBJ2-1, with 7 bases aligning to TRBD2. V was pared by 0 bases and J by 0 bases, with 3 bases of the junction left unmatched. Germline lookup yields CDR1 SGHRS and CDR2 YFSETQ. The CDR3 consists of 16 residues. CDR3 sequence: CASSLAGGSSYNEQFF. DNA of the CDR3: TGCGCCAGCAGCTTGGCCGGCGGGAGCTCCTACAATGAGCAGTTCTTC.

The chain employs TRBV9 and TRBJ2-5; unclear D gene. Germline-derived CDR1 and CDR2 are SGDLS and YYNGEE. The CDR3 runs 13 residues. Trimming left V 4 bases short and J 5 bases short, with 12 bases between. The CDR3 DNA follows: TGTGCCAGCAGCCCAGAATCGTATGAGACCCAGTACTTC. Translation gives CASSPESYETQYF.

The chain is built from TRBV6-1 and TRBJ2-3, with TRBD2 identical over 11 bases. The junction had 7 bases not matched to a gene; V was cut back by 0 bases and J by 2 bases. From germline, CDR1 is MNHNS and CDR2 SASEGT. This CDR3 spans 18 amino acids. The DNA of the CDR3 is TGTGCCAGCAGTGAAGCCACCTGGACTAGCGGGTACACAGATACGCAGTATTTT. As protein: CASSEATWTSGYTDTQYF.

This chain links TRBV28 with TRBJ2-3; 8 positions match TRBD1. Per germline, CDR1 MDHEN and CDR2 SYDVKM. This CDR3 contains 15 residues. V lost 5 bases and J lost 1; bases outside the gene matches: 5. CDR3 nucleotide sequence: TGTGCCAGCAGTCGACAGGGGTCCGGCACAGATACGCAGTATTTT. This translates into CASSRQGSGTDTQYF.

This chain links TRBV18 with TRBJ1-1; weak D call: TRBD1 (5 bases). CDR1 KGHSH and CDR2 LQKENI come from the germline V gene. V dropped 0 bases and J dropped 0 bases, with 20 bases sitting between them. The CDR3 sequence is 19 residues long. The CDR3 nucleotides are TGTGCCAGCTCACCACCGGGGGGGATCATTAACTTACTGAACACTGAAGCTTTCTTT. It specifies CASSPPGGIINLLNTEAFF.

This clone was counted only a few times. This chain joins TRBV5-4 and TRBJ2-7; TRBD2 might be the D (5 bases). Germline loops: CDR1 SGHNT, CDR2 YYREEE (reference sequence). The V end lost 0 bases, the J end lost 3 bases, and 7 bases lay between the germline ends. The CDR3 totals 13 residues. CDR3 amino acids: CASSLAGNYEQYF. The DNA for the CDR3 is TGTGCCAGCAGCTTGGCCGGGAACTACGAGCAGTACTTC.

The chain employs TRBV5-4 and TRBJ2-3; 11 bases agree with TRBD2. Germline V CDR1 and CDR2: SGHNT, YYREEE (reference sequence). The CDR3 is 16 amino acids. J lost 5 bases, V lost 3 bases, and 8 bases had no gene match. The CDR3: CASSSLAGGLGDTQYF. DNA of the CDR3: TGTGCCAGCAGCTCCTTAGCGGGGGGGCTAGGAGATACGCAGTATTTT.

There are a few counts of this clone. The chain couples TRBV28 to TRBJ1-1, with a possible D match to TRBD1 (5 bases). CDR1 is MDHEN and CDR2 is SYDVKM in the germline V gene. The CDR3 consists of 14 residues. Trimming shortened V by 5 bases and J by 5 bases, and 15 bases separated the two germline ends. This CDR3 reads CASSTAGPGTEAFF. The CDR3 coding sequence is TGTGCCAGCAGTACAGCGGGCCCAGGGACTGAAGCTTTCTTT.

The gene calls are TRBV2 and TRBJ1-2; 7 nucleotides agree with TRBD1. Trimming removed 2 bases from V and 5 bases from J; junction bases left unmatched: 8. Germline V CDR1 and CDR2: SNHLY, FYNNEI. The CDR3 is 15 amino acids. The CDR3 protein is CASSERQGRGYGYTF. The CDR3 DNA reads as TGTGCCAGCAGTGAAAGACAGGGCCGGGGGTATGGCTACACCTTC.

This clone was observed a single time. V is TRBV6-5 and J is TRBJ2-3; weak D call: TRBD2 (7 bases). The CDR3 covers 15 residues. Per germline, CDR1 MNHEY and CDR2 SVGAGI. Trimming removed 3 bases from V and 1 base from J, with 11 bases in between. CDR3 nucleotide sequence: TGTGCCAGCAGTTATTCCGGGGGGCGCACAGATACGCAGTATTTT. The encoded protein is CASSYSGGRTDTQYF.

CDR3 sequence reads: CASSSPGGAGGYTF. The DNA for the CDR3 is TGTGCCAGCAGTTCCCCAGGGGGCGCTGGGGGCTACACCTTC. J is TRBJ1-2 and V is TRBV28; 8 positions agree with TRBD1. CDR3 length equals 14 residues. V was clipped by 4 bases and J by 8 bases; unmatched bases: 9. The V gene's germline CDR1 is MDHEN and CDR2 SYDVKM.

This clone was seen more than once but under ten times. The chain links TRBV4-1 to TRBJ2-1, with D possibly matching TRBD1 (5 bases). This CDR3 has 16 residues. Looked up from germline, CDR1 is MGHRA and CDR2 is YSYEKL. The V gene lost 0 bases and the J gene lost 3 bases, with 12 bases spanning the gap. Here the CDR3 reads CASSQEGRNSYNEQFF. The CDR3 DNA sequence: TGCGCCAGCAGCCAAGAGGGGCGTAACAGCTACAATGAGCAGTTCTTC.

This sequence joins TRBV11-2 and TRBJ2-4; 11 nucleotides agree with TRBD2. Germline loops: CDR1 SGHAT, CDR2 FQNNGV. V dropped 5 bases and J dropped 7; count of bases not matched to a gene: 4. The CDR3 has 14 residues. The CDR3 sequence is CASSPSGGRNIQYF. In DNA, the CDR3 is TGTGCCAGCAGCCCTAGCGGGGGGAGGAACATTCAGTACTTC.

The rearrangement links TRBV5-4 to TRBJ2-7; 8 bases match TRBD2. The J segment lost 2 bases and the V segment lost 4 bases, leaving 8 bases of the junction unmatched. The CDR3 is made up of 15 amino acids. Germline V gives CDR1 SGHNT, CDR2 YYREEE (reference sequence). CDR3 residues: CASSPGGAGPYEQYF. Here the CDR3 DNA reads TGTGCCAGCAGCCCGGGGGGGGCAGGGCCCTACGAGCAGTACTTC.

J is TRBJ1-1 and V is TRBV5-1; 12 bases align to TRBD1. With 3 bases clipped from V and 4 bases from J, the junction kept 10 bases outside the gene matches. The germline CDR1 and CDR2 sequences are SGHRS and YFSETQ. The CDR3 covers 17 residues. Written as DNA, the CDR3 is TGCGCCAGCAGCTCCGGGACAGGGGGCGAATTGAGCACTGAAGCTTTCTTT. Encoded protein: CASSSGTGGELSTEAFF.

The CDR3 loop reads CASSNRGRGSTDTQYF. CDR3 nucleotide sequence: TGTGCCAGTAGTAATAGGGGCAGGGGTAGCACAGATACGCAGTATTTT. The gene calls are TRBV19 and TRBJ2-3, with TRBD1 as a possible D gene (6 bases). The V end lost 4 bases, the J end lost 0 bases, and 14 bases lay between the germline ends. The germline V gene has CDR1 LNHDA and CDR2 SQIVND (reference sequence). This CDR3 comprises 16 residues.

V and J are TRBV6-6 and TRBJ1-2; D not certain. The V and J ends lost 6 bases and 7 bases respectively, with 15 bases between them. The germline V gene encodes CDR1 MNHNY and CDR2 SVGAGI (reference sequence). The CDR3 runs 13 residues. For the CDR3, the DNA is TGTGCCAGCAGGATGACGGTCCCGGGTGGCTACACCTTC. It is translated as CASRMTVPGGYTF.

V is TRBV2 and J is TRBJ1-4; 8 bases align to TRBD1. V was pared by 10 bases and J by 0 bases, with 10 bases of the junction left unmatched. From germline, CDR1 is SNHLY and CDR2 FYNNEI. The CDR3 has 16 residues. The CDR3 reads CATRHRQGTTNEKLFF. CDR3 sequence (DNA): TGTGCCACCCGACATCGACAGGGGACAACTAATGAAAAACTGTTTTTT.

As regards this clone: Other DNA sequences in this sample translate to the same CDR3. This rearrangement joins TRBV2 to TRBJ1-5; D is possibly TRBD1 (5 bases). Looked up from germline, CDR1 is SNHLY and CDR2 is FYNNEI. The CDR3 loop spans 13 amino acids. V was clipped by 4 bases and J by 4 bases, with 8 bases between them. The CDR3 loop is CASSAQGNQPQHF. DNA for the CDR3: TGTGCCAGCAGTGCGCAGGGAAATCAGCCCCAGCATTTT.

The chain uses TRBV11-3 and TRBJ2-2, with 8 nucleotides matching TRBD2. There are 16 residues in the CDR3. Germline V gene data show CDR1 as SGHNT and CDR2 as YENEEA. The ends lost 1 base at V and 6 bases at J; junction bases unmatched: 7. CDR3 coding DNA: TGTGCCAGCAGCTTAGGGGGCGGGAGGACGGCCGGGGAGCTGTTTTTT. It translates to CASSLGGGRTAGELFF.

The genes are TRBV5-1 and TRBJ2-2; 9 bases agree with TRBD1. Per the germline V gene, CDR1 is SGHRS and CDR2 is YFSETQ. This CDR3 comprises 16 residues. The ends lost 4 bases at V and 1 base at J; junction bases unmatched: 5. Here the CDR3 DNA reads TGCGCCAGCAGCATCGTGGGACAGGGGAACACCGGGGAGCTGTTTTTT. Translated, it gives CASSIVGQGNTGELFF.